Below, one T cell receptor beta chain is given with its context. The read finishes 3 residues shy of the CDR3 end, and the germline J gene is used to complete it. The CDR3 loop spans 12 amino acids. Trimming removed 3 bases from V and 6 bases from J, with 12 bases in between. The germline CDR1 and CDR2 sequences are SQVTM and ANQGSEA. The record originates from a study of Tregs in tolerant kidney transplant recipients. Generated by immunoSEQ multiplex PCR, the TCRdb table keeps only in-frame clones and is missing some. The table gives about 30,000 clones; the top ten clones make up around 15% of it. The sequence came from a human donor who received a combined kidney and bone marrow transplant. Material: CD8+ T cells from blood, obtained before the transplant. The chain links TRBV29-1 to TRBJ2-7; D gene ambiguous. This chain's CDR3 is CSVDAGFGEQYF. The CDR3 DNA, read in part, is TGCAGCGTTGATGCAGGCTTTGGCGAG.